Following are 22 T cell receptor beta chains from one sample sequenced in a study of CD8 T cells in ankylosing spondylitis. Via MiXCR, TCRdb re-called the 5' RACE reads, giving one row per CDR3 protein. This sample yields 200,000 or so distinct CDR3 sequences, of which 15% to 20% are seen a single time; 3.5% to 5% belongs to the top ten. Specimen: blood, either unsorted or a sorted T cell fraction (not recorded which). Receptors originate from a male donor aged 10-29 years with ankylosing spondylitis or in good health (not recorded which).

As DNA, the CDR3 is TGTGCCAGCAGCTCCGCACTACTAGCGGGAGCAAGGTATGAGCAGTTCTTC. This codes for CASSSALLAGARYEQFF. The genes are TRBV11-2 and TRBJ2-1, with 11 nucleotides matching TRBD2. Germline V gene lookup returns CDR1 SGHAT and CDR2 FQNNGV. The CDR3 is made up of 17 amino acids. Trimming at V came to 4 bases and at J to 8 bases, leaving 13 bases not matched to a gene.

The V gene is TRBV12-3 or TRBV12-4, the J gene TRBJ2-2; 10 positions match TRBD1. J lost 6 bases, V lost 5 bases, and 9 bases had no gene match. This CDR3 contains 16 residues. CDR3 in amino acids: CASSLRTGGVAGELFF. CDR3 sequence (DNA): TGTGCCAGCAGTCTACGGACAGGGGGAGTAGCCGGGGAGCTGTTTTTT.

This clonotype has ten or more counts. The chain couples TRBV29-1 to TRBJ1-2; D ambiguous. V lost 4 bases, J lost 6 bases, and 9 bases lay in between. The CDR3 totals 11 residues. From germline, CDR1 is SQVTM and CDR2 ANQGSEA. As DNA, the CDR3 is TGCAGCGTTGTAGCCCTGGATGGCTACACCTTC. It specifies CSVVALDGYTF.

There are many counts of this clonotype. This chain links TRBV11-2 with TRBJ2-1; a weak D match, TRBD2 (6 bases). The CDR3 consists of 12 residues. Trimming took 1 base from V and 11 from J, leaving 9 bases between them. Germline lookup yields CDR1 SGHAT and CDR2 FQNNGV. CDR3 region: CASSLGREKQFF. The CDR3 DNA reads TGTGCCAGCAGCTTAGGACGGGAGAAGCAGTTCTTC.

This clonotype has at least ten counts. The chain carries TRBV14 and TRBJ2-1; the match to TRBD2 covers 11 bases. CDR1 is SGHDN and CDR2 is FVKESK in the germline V gene. This CDR3 comprises 16 residues. With V trimmed by 0 bases and J by 9 bases, 7 bases remained unmatched. CDR3 DNA: TGTGCCAGCAGCCAAGATGGGGCTAGCGGGAGGAGTGAGCAGTTCTTC. Encoded protein: CASSQDGASGRSEQFF.

This clonotype was observed at least ten times. The chain employs TRBV7-8 and TRBJ2-3, with TRBD1 as a possible D gene (6 bases). Trimming stripped 1 base from V and 2 bases from J, with 10 bases between. Germline CDR1 reads SGHVS; CDR2 reads FQNEAQ. CDR3 length: 15 amino acids. CDR3 in DNA: TGTGCCAGCAGCTTAGGACAGGTCCTCACAGATACGCAGTATTTT. Its translation: CASSLGQVLTDTQYF.

The chain joins TRBV12-3 or TRBV12-4 to TRBJ2-1, with D perhaps TRBD1 (5 bases). V was cut by 5 bases and J by 0 bases, with 8 bases left in between. This CDR3 contains 14 residues. CDR3 residues: CASSIDSSYNEQFF. The CDR3 DNA follows: TGTGCCAGCAGTATCGACAGCTCCTACAATGAGCAGTTCTTC.

The sample holds one count of this clonotype. The rearrangement uses TRBV20-1 and TRBJ1-3, with D perhaps TRBD1 (5 bases). Germline assignment: CDR1 DFQATT and CDR2 SNEGSKA (reference sequence). Deletions cut 5 bases from V and 4 bases from J, with 12 bases between. This CDR3 spans 13 amino acids. The CDR3: CSAAQGEGNTIYF. The DNA of the CDR3 is TGCAGTGCTGCCCAAGGGGAGGGAAACACCATATATTTT.

This rearrangement joins TRBV7-9 to TRBJ2-7, with 10 bases lining up with TRBD1. V shed 5 bases and J 9 bases; nucleotides not matched to a gene: 10. Germline V gene data show CDR1 as SEHNR and CDR2 as FQNEAQ (reference sequence). The CDR3 sequence is 14 residues long. For the CDR3, the DNA is TGTGCCAGCAGCCTCGGGACAGGGGTAGGAAGGCAGTACTTC. Its translation is CASSLGTGVGRQYF.

This chain joins TRBV11-2 and TRBJ2-3; perhaps TRBD2 as D (6 bases). Germline V lookup: CDR1 SGHAT, CDR2 FQNNGV. Trimming pared 6 bases from V and 0 bases from J, leaving 10 bases between. This CDR3 spans 14 amino acids. The CDR3 nucleotides read TGTGCCAGCAGACGGGCGGGAAGCACAGATACGCAGTATTTT. This codes for CASRRAGSTDTQYF.

This clonotype was seen at least ten times. The chain carries TRBV6-2 or TRBV6-3 and TRBJ2-3; D is unresolved. Trimming stripped 2 bases from V and 2 bases from J, with 14 bases between. CDR1 is MNHEY and CDR2 is SVGEGT in the germline V gene. This CDR3 is built from 16 residues. CDR3 in DNA: TGTGCCAGCAGTTACCGAGTTGGTGGTTTCACAGATACGCAGTATTTT. It codes for CASSYRVGGFTDTQYF.

This clonotype was counted only a few times. This rearrangement joins TRBV7-2 to TRBJ2-1, with 10 bases fitting TRBD2. The CDR3 spans 16 residues. CDR1 SGHTA and CDR2 FQGNSA come from the germline V gene. V dropped 0 bases and J dropped 7; count of bases not matched to a gene: 6. The CDR3 region is CASSLASGRLRNEQFF. Here the CDR3 DNA reads TGTGCCAGCAGCTTAGCTAGCGGGAGGTTAAGGAATGAGCAGTTCTTC.

This clonotype was detected many times. This chain links TRBV5-1 with TRBJ2-7; D may be TRBD1 or TRBD2 (5 bases each). Germline V gene sequence: CDR1 SGHRS, CDR2 YFSETQ. The ends were cut back, 3 bases at V and 4 bases at J, with 8 bases in the middle. CDR3 length: 12 residues. The chain's CDR3 is CASSWDGYEQYF. In nucleotides, the CDR3 is TGCGCCAGCAGCTGGGACGGGTACGAGCAGTACTTC.

This clonotype was found many times. This chain joins TRBV5-1 and TRBJ1-1, with a possible D match to TRBD1 (5 bases). Germline CDR1 reads SGHRS; CDR2 reads YFSETQ. V lost 4 bases to trimming and J lost 0 bases, with 13 bases between them. CDR3 length: 15 amino acids. CDR3 loop: CASSQDGRVNTEAFF. CDR3 DNA sequence: TGCGCCAGCAGCCAGGACGGCAGGGTGAACACTGAAGCTTTCTTT.

This clonotype has at least ten counts. J is TRBJ2-5 and V is TRBV5-3; 13 bases are shared with TRBD2. TRBV5-3 is an ORF; its function is uncertain. This CDR3 spans 19 amino acids. V shed 4 bases, J shed 5 bases, and the junction held 17 bases outside the gene matches. The CDR3 spells CARSRSDPGLAGVWETQYF. The CDR3 coding sequence is TGTGCCAGAAGCCGCTCCGACCCCGGACTAGCGGGAGTATGGGAGACCCAGTACTTC.

In its sample, this clonotype was seen many times. The DNA for the CDR3 is TGTGCCAGCAGTTACATACAGCTCTACGAGCAGTACTTC. The encoded protein is CASSYIQLYEQYF. The chain links TRBV6-6 to TRBJ2-7; D is ambiguous. CDR1 and CDR2 from the germline V gene are MNHNY and SVGAGI (reference sequence). This CDR3 spans 13 amino acids. V was clipped by 2 bases and J by 3 bases, with 8 bases between them.

The chain uses TRBV28 and TRBJ1-2, with 11 positions matching TRBD1. Germline CDR1 MDHEN, CDR2 SYDVKM. The CDR3 is made up of 12 amino acids. Germline trimming cut 6 bases from V and 8 bases from J; bases unmatched to any gene: 2. The CDR3 loop reads CASRDRGLGYTF. The CDR3 DNA reads as TGTGCCAGCAGGGACAGGGGGCTCGGCTACACCTTC.

This clonotype was seen only once. The gene calls are TRBV27 and TRBJ1-1, with 9 bases aligning to TRBD1. From germline, CDR1 is MNHEY and CDR2 SMNVEV (reference sequence). J gave up 7 bases and V 5 bases, and 17 bases lay outside the gene matches. The CDR3 runs to 17 residues. The CDR3 DNA is TGTGCCAGCAGTCCATCCCGGGACAGGGTTCGGGAGGTTGAAGCTTTCTTT. As protein: CASSPSRDRVREVEAFF.

This clonotype was observed many times. The chain couples TRBV28 to TRBJ2-7; tentative D call: TRBD1 (5 bases). V lost 3 bases and J 2 bases, leaving 14 bases between the germline ends. This CDR3 has 15 amino acids. Germline V gene data show CDR1 as MDHEN and CDR2 as SYDVKM. CDR3 nucleotide sequence: TGTGCCAGCAGTTTCGTATCGACAGTTACCTACGAGCAGTACTTC. Translation: CASSFVSTVTYEQYF. The full variable domain, rest sourced from reference TRBV28 and TRBJ2-7, is DVKVTQSSRYLVKRTGEKVFLECVQDMDHENMFWYRQDPGLGLRLIYFSYDVKMKEKGDIPEGYSVSREKKERFSLILESASTNQTSMYLCASSFVSTVTYEQYFGPGTRLTVT.

This chain uses TRBV30 with TRBJ2-7; TRBD2 matches at 9 bases. The CDR3 totals 14 residues. The germline gives CDR1 GTSNPN, CDR2 SVGIG (reference sequence). V dropped 3 bases and J dropped 2; count of bases not matched to a gene: 5. CDR3 sequence (DNA): TGTGCCTGGAGAAAGACTAGCGGAACCTACGAGCAGTACTTC. It yields the protein CAWRKTSGTYEQYF.

This clonotype was seen many times. The chain joins TRBV28 to TRBJ2-7; D is possibly TRBD1 or TRBD2 (5 bases each). The CDR3 is 15 residues long. The V and J ends lost 6 bases and 4 bases respectively, with 19 bases between them. Germline loops: CDR1 MDHEN, CDR2 SYDVKM. The CDR3 reads CASRREGTQNYEQYF. CDR3 bases: TGTGCCAGCAGACGAGAAGGGACCCAAAATTACGAGCAGTACTTC.

This chain connects TRBV4-2 to TRBJ1-2; no firm D call. V was pared by 0 bases and J by 3 bases, with 11 bases between. Germline-derived CDR1 and CDR2 are LGHNA and YNFKEQ. This CDR3 is 15 amino acids long. CDR3 in amino acids: CASSQDLRTHYGYTF. The DNA for the CDR3 is TGTGCCAGCAGCCAAGACCTCCGGACGCACTATGGCTACACCTTC.